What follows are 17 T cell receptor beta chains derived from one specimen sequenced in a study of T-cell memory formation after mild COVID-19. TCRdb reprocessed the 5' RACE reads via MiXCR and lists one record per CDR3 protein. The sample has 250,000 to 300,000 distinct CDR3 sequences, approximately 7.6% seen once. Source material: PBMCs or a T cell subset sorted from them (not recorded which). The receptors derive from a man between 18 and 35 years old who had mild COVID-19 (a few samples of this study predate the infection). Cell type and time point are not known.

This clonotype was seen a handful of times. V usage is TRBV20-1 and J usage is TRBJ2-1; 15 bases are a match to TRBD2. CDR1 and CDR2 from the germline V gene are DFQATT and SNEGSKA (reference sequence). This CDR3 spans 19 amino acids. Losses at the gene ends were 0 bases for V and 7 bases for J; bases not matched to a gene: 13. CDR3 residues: CSARDRTSGGAGISNEQFF. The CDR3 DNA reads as TGCAGTGCTAGAGATCGGACTAGCGGGGGGGCCGGTATTTCAAATGAGCAGTTCTTC.

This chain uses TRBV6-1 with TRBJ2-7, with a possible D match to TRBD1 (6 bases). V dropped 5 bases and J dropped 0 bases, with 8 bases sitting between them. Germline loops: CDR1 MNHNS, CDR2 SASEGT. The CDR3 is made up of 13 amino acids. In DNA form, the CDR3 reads TGTGCCAGCAGTCAGGACAGCTCCTACGAGCAGTACTTC. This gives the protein CASSQDSSYEQYF.

For the CDR3, the DNA is TGCGCCAGCAGCTTGTTCCTCGGAACTAGCGGGGCTACAGATACGCAGTATTTT. It yields the protein CASSLFLGTSGATDTQYF. The rearrangement joins TRBV5-1 to TRBJ2-3; TRBD2 matches at 10 bases. CDR1 and CDR2 from the germline V gene are SGHRS and YFSETQ. Unmatched junction bases numbered 11, after V lost 1 base and J lost 3 bases. The CDR3 has 18 amino acids.

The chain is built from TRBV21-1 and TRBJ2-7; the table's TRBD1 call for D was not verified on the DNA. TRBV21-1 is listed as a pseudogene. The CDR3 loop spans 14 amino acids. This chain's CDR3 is CASSNGTGGYEQYV. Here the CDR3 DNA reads TGTGCCAGCAGCAACGGGACAGGGGGCTACGAGCAGTACGTC.

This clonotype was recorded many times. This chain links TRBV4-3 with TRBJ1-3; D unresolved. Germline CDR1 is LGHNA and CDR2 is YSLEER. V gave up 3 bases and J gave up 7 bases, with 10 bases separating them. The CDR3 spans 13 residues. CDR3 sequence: CASSQDLRNTIYF. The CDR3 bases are TGCGCCAGCAGCCAGGACCTTCGGAACACCATATATTTT.

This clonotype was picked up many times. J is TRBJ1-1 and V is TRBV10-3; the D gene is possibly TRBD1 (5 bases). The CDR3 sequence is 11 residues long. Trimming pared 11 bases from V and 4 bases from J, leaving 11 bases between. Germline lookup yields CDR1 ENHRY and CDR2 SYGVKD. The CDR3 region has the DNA TGTGCCGTACAGGTTAGCACTGAAGCTTTCTTT. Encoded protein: CAVQVSTEAFF.

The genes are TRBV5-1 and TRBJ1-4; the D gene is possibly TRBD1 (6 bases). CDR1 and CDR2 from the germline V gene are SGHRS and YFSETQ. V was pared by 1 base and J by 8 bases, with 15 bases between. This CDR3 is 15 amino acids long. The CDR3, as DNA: TGCGCCAGCAGCTTGAATGGGGGGGCAGGCGAAAAACTGTTTTTT. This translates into CASSLNGGAGEKLFF.

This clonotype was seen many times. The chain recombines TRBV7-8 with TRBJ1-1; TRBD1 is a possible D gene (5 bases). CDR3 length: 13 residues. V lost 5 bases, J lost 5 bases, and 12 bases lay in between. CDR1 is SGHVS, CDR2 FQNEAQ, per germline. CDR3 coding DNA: TGTGCCAGCAGCCGGGTGGGGGGGACTGAAGCTTTCTTT. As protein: CASSRVGGTEAFF.

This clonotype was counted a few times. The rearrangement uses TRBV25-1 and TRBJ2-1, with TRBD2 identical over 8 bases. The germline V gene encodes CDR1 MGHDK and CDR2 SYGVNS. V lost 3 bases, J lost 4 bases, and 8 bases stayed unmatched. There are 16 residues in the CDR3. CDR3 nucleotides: TGTGCCAGCAGTGATGTAGCGGGGACGGTATACAATGAGCAGTTCTTC. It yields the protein CASSDVAGTVYNEQFF.

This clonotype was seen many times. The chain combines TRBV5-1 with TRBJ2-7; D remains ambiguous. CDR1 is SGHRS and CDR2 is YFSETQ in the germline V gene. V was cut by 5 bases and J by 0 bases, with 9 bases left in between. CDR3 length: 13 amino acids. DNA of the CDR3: TGCGCCAGCAGAGGGCAGAGCTCCTACGAGCAGTACTTC. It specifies CASRGQSSYEQYF.

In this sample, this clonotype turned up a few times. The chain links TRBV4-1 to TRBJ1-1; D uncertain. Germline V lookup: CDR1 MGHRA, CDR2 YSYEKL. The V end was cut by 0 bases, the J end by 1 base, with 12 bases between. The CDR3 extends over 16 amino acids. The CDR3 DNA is TGCGCCAGCAGCCAAGAGTTCGGAGGTTCGAACACTGAAGCTTTCTTT. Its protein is CASSQEFGGSNTEAFF.

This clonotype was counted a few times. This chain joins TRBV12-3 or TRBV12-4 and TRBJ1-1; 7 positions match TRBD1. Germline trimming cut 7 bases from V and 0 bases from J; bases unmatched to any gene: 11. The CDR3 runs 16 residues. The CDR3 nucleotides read TGTGCCAGCACCCCAGGTGAGGACAGGATGAACACTGAAGCTTTCTTT. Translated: CASTPGEDRMNTEAFF.

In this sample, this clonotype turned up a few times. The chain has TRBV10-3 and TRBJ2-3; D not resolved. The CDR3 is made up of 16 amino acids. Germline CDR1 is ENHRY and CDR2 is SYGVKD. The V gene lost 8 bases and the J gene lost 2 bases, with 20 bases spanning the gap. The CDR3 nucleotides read TGTGCCATCGGACCCAATGCCGGCTCGCTCACAGATACGCAGTATTTT. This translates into CAIGPNAGSLTDTQYF.

CDR3 in amino acids: CASSQGRVAEKLFF. The CDR3 DNA is TGTGCCAGCAGCCAGGGCAGGGTAGCCGAAAAACTGTTTTTT. The rearrangement joins TRBV3-1 to TRBJ1-4; TRBD1 might be the D (5 bases). The V gene lost 3 bases and the J gene lost 8 bases, with 13 bases spanning the gap. Germline V gives CDR1 LGHDT, CDR2 YNNKEL (reference sequence). The CDR3 is 14 residues long.

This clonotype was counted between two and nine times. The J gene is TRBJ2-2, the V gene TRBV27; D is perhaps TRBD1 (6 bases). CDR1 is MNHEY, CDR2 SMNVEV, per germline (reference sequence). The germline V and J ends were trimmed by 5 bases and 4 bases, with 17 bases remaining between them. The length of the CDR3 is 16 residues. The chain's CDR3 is CASSPILDRGTGELFF. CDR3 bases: TGTGCCAGCAGTCCAATATTGGACAGAGGCACCGGGGAGCTGTTTTTT.

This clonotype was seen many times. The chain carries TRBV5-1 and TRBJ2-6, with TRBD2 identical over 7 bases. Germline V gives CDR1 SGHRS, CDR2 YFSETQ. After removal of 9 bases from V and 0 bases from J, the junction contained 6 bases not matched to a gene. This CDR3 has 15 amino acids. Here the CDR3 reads CATTAGPSGANVLTF. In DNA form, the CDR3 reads TGCGCCACCACAGCGGGGCCCTCTGGGGCCAACGTCCTGACTTTC.

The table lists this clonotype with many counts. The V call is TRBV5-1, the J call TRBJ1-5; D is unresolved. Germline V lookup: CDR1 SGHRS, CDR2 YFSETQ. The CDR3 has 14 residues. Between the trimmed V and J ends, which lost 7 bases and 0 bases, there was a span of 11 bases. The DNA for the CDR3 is TGCGCCAGCTCTCCAGGCCATAGCAATCAGCCCCAGCATTTT. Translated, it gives CASSPGHSNQPQHF.